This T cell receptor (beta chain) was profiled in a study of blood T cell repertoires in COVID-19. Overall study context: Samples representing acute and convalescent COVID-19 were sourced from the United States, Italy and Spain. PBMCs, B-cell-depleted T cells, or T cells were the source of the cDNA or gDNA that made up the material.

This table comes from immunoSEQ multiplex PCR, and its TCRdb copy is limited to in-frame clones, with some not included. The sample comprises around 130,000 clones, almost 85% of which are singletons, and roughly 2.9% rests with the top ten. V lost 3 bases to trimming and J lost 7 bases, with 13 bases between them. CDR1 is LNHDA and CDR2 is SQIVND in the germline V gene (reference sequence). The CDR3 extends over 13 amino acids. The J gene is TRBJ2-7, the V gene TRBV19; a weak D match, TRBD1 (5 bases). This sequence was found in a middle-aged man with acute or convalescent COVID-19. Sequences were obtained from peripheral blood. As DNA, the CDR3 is TGTGCCAGTAGTATTCCTGGGGCGCGGGAGCAGTACTTC. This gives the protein CASSIPGAREQYF.